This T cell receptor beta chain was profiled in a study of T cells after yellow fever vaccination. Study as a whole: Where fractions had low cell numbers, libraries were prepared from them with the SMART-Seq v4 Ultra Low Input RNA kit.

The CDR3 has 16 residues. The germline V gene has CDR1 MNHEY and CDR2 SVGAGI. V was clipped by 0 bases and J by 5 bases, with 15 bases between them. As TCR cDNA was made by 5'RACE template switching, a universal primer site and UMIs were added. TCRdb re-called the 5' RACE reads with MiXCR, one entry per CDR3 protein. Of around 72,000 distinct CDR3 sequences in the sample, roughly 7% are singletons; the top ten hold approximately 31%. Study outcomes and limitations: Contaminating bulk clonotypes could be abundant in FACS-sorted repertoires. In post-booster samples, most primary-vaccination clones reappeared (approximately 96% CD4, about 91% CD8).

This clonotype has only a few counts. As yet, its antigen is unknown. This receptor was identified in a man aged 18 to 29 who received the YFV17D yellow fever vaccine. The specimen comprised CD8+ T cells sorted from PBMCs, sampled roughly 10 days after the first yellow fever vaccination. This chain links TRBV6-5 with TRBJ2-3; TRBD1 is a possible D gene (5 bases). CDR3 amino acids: CASSYSRAGPGDTQYF. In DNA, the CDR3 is TGTGCCAGCAGTTACTCTCGGGCAGGGCCAGGAGATACGCAGTATTTT.